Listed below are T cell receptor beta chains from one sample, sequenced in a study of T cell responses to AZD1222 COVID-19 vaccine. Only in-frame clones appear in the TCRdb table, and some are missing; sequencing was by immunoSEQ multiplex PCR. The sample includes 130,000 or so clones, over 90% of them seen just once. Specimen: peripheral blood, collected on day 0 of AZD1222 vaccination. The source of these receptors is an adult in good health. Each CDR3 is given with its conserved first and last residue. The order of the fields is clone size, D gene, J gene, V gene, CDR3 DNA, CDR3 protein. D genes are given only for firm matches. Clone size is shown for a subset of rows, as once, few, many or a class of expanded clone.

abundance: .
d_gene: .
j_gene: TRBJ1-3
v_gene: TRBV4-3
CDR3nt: TGCGCCAGCAGCCGCGCCAGCTCTGGAAACACCATATATTTT
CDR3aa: CASSRASSGNTIYF

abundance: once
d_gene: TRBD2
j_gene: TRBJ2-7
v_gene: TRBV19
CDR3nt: TGTGCCAGTAGTATTGGAGCGGGAGGGGGCTACGAGCAGTACTTC
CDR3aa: CASSIGAGGGYEQYF

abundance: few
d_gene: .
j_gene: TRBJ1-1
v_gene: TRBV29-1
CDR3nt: TGCAGCGCCCTAAGAGGGAACACTGAAGCTTTCTTT
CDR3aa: CSALRGNTEAFF

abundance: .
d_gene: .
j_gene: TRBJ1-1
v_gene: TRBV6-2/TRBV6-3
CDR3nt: TGTGCCAGCAGCCGGGGAGAGGCCGGAAGGGCTTTCTTT
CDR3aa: CASSRGEAGRAFF

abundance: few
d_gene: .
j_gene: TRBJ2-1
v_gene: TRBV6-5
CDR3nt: TGTGCCAGCAGTTACTCGAGCTCTAGCTGGTATGAGCAGTTCTTC
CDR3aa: CASSYSSSSWYEQFF

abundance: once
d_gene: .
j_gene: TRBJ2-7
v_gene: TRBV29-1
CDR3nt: TGCAGCGTTGAAGGGTCGGCATTACAGGGCTACGAGCAGTACTTC
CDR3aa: CSVEGSALQGYEQYF

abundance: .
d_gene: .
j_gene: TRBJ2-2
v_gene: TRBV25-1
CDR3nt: TGTGCCAGCAGTTCGCTCCCCCGGGACGTACCAGTCGCCGGGGAGCTGTTTTTT
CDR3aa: CASSSLPRDVPVAGELFF

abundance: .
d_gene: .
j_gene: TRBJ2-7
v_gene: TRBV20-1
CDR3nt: TGCAGTGCTAGTGCGGGACCGTCAAACGAGCAGTACTTC
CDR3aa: CSASAGPSNEQYF

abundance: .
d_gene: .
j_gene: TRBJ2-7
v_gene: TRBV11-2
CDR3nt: TGTGCCAGCAGCTTAGCACAGTCTTCCTACGAGCAGTACTTC
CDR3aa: CASSLAQSSYEQYF

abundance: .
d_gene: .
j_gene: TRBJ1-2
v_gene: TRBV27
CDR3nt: TGTGCCAGCAGTTTACTGTCAGGCGCTAACTATGGCTACACCTTC
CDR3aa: CASSLLSGANYGYTF

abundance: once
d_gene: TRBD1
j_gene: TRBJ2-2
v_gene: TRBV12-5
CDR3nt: TGTGCTAGTGGTTTGACCCTCACCGGGACAGGGTCCACCGGGGAGCTGTTTTTT
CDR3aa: CASGLTLTGTGSTGELFF

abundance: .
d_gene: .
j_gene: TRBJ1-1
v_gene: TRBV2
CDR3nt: TGTGCCAGCAGTTATACAGGGTTTCAAGCTTTCTTT
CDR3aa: CASSYTGFQAFF

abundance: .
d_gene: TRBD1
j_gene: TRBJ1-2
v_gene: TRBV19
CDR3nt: TGTGCCAGTAGTGTACCGGGACAGGGTGGCACTGGCTACACCTTC
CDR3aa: CASSVPGQGGTGYTF

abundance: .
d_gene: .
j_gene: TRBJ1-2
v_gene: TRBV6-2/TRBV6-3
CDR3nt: TGTGCCAGCAGTTCCTCCGTGGCAGGCCCTCAGGGAGGCTACACCTTC
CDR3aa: CASSSSVAGPQGGYTF

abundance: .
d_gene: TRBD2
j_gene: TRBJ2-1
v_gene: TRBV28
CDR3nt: TGTGCCAGCAGCCCAACACTAGCGGGAGCAAGGAAAGAGCAGTTCTTC
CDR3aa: CASSPTLAGARKEQFF

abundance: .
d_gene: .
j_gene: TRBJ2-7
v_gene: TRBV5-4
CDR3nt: TGTGCCAGCAGCCCCATATACGAGCAGTACTTC
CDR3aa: CASSPIYEQYF

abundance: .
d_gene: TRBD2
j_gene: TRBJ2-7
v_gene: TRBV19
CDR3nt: TGTGCCAGTAGTATATCTAGCGGGAGATACGAGCAGTACTTC
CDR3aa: CASSISSGRYEQYF

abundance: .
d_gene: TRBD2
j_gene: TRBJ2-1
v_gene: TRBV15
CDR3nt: TGTGCCACCAGCGTAACCGGGACTAGGGGGGACAATGAGCAGTTCTTC
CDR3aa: CATSVTGTRGDNEQFF

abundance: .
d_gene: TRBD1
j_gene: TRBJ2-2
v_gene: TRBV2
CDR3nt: TGTGCCAGCAGTTGGACAGGGGGCGGCACCGGGGAGCTGTTTTTT
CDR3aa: CASSWTGGGTGELFF

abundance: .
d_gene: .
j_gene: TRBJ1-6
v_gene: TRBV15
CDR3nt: TGTGCCACTACGGGCAGCTTAAATAATTCACCCCTCCACTTT
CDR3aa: CATTGSLNNSPLHF

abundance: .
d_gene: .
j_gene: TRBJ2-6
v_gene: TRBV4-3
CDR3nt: TGCGCCAGCAGCTCCCGGACAGGCGGGGCAATTTCTGGGGCCAACGTCCTGACTTTC
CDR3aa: CASSSRTGGAISGANVLTF

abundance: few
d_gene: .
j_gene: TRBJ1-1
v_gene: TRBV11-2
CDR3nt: TGTGCCAGCAGCCTACAGAACACTGAAGCTTTCTTT
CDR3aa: CASSLQNTEAFF

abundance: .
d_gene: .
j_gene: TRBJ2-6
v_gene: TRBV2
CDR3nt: TGTGCCACCCCTAACAGGGCTGGGGCCAACGTCCTGACTTTC
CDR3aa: CATPNRAGANVLTF

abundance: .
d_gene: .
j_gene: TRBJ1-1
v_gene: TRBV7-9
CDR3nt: TGTGCCAGCAGCCTAGACAGTTCAGAAGCTTTCTTT
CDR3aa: CASSLDSSEAFF

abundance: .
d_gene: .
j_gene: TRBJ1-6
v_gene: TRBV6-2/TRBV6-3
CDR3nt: TGTGCCAGCAGTTTGAGGGCTCGGGATTCACCCCTCCACTTT
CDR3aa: CASSLRARDSPLHF

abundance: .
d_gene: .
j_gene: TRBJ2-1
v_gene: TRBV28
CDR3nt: TGTGCCGCCAGTCGGCCGCGGGCCGTCAATGAGCAGTTCTTC
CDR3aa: CAASRPRAVNEQFF